Below, 9 T cell receptor beta chains from the same sample are listed, as sequenced in a study of cytomegalovirus exposure and HLA in healthy donors. PCR was performed using 60 Vbeta and 13 Jbeta primers. TCRdb's table, derived via immunoSEQ multiplex PCR, lists solely in-frame clones and lacks some. The sample contains 200,000 to 300,000 clones, 82% of which appear only once. The sequenced sample was PBMCs. All receptors come from a woman between 40 and 55 years old in good health and CMV-seropositive.

The rearrangement uses TRBV7-3 and TRBJ2-5; 9 bases are shared with TRBD2. Germline assignment: CDR1 SGHTA and CDR2 FQGTGA. V was clipped by 4 bases and J by 2 bases; unmatched bases: 5. The CDR3 runs 15 residues. CDR3 DNA sequence: TGTGCCAGCAGCTCAGGACTAGCGAGACAAGAGACCCAGTACTTC. It is translated as CASSSGLARQETQYF.

As concerns this clone: Other DNA sequences in the same sample also yield this CDR3. The chain recombines TRBV2 with TRBJ2-3, with 12 bases that match TRBD2. J was trimmed by 1 base and V by 8 bases; bases with no gene match: 1. Per germline, CDR1 SNHLY and CDR2 FYNNEI. There are 14 residues in the CDR3. CDR3 DNA: TGTGCCAGCCGACTAGCGGGGGGCACAGATACGCAGTATTTT. Amino acids: CASRLAGGTDTQYF. The full variable domain, rest sourced from reference TRBV2 and TRBJ2-3, is EPEVTQTPSHQVTQMGQEVILRCVPISNHLYFYWYRQILGQKVEFLVSFYNNEISEKSEIFDDQFSVERPDGSNFTLKIRSTKLEDSAMYFCASRLAGGTDTQYFGPGTRLTVL.

The J gene is TRBJ1-3, the V gene TRBV10-3, with D maybe TRBD1 (5 bases). V was trimmed by 10 bases and J by 1 base, leaving 17 bases between them. This CDR3 spans 15 amino acids. CDR1 is ENHRY, CDR2 SYGVKD, per germline. This chain's CDR3 is CATVPTGGSGNTIYF. CDR3 bases: TGTGCCACCGTACCCACCGGGGGATCTGGAAACACCATATATTTT.

This chain joins TRBV7-6 and TRBJ2-2, with D tentatively TRBD2 (5 bases). Germline CDR1 reads SGHVS; CDR2 reads FNYEAQ. This CDR3 region has 15 residues. Deletions cut 5 bases from V and 2 bases from J, with 12 bases between. The CDR3 coding sequence is TGTGCCAGCAGCCCCCGGGGAGTTAACACCGGGGAGCTGTTTTTT. Its translation: CASSPRGVNTGELFF. The whole variable domain, filled in from reference TRBV7-6 and TRBJ2-2, reads GAGVSQSPRYKVTKRGQDVALRCDPISGHVSLYWYRQALGQGPEFLTYFNYEAQQDKSGLPNDRFSAERPEGSISTLTIQRTEQRDSAMYRCASSPRGVNTGELFFGEGSRLTVL.

This sequence joins TRBV5-8 and TRBJ1-2; D remains unclear. V was cut by 4 bases and J by 3 bases, with 16 bases left in between. The CDR3 consists of 15 residues. Germline V gene sequence: CDR1 SGHTS, CDR2 YDEGEE. The CDR3 coding sequence is TGTGCCAGCAGCATCCGGGGAAGGCCTCACTATGGCTACACCTTC. Amino acid sequence: CASSIRGRPHYGYTF.

Only one count was recorded for this clone. The chain combines TRBV5-3 with TRBJ2-7; 11 bases agree with TRBD2. TRBV5-3 is an open reading frame, and its role is uncertain. With V trimmed by 0 bases and J by 5 bases, 7 bases remained unmatched. The CDR3 has 16 amino acids. The CDR3 DNA reads as TGTGCCAGAAGCTTGGTGCTAGCGGGGGGCCCCCACGAGCAGTACTTC. Translation gives CARSLVLAGGPHEQYF.

The chain recombines TRBV7-9 with TRBJ1-1, with a possible D match to TRBD1 (5 bases). This CDR3 has 13 residues. Germline CDR1 and CDR2: SEHNR and FQNEAQ (reference sequence). Trimming cost V 3 bases and J 3 bases, with 8 bases left between them. This CDR3 is CASSFMGHTEAFF. The DNA for the CDR3 is TGTGCCAGCAGCTTCATGGGGCACACTGAAGCTTTCTTT.

The chain couples TRBV6-1 to TRBJ1-2; D is perhaps TRBD1 (6 bases). The CDR3 loop spans 15 amino acids. V lost 6 bases to trimming and J lost 6 bases, with 20 bases between them. Germline V gene sequence: CDR1 MNHNS, CDR2 SASEGT. CDR3 nucleotide sequence: TGTGCCAGCAGAGACAACAGGGTGGAGGTCGATGGCTACACCTTC. Translating gives CASRDNRVEVDGYTF.

The rearrangement joins TRBV5-1 to TRBJ2-7; TRBD1 might be the D (5 bases). Germline CDR1 and CDR2: SGHRS and YFSETQ. The CDR3 covers 15 residues. Between the trimmed V and J ends, which lost 2 bases and 0 bases, there was a span of 12 bases. CDR3 in DNA: TGCGCCAGCAGCTTAAGGGGCCCTCTCTCCTACGAGCAGTACTTC. Its translation is CASSLRGPLSYEQYF.